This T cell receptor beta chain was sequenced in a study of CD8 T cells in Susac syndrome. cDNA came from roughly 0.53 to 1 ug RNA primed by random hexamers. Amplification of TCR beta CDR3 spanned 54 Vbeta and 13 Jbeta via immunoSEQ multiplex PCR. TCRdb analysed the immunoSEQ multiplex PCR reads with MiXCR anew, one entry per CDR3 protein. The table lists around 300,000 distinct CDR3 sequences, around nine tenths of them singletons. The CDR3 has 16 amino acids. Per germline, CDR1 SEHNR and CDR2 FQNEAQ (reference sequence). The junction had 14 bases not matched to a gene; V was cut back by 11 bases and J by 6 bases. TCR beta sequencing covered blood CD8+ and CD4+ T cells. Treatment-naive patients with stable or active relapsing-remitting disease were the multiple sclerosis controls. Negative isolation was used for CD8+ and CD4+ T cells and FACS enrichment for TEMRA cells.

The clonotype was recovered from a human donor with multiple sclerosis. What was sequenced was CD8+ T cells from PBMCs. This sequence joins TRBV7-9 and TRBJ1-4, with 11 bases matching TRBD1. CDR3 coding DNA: TGTGCCGCGGGGTGGTGGACAGGGGGCGAAGATGAAAAACTGTTTTTT. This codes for CAAGWWTGGEDEKLFF.